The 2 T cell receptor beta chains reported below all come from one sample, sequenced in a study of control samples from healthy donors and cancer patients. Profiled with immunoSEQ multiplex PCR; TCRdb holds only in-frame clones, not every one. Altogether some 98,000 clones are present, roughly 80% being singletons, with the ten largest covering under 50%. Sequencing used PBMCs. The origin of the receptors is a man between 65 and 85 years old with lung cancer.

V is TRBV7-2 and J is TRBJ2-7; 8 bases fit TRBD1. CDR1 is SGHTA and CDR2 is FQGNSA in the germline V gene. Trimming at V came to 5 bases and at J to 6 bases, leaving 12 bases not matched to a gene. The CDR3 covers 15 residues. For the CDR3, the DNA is TGTGCCAGCAGCAAAATGACAGGGGCCCTCCGCGAGCAGTACTTC. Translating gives CASSKMTGALREQYF.

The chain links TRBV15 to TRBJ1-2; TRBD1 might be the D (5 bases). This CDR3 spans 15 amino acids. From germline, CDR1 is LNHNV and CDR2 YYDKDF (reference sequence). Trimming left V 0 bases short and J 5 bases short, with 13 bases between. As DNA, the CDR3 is TGTGCCACCAGCAGAGATCAAAGGGGAGGGTATGGCTACACCTTC. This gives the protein CATSRDQRGGYGYTF.